A selection of T cell receptor beta chains follows, all from one sample in a study. TCRdb ran MiXCR on the 5' RACE reads and lists one entry per CDR3 protein. The sample comprises about 55,000 distinct CDR3 sequences, 17% of which are singletons, and approximately 2.3% rests with the top ten. Sequences were obtained from naive CD4+ T cells sorted from blood. The source of these receptors is a female donor with breast cancer. Each CDR3 is given with its conserved first and last residue. Fields, in order: V gene, D gene, clone size, J gene, CDR3 DNA, CDR3 protein. The D gene is left open where the match is weak. A row's size may be missing; if present it is once, few, many or a size class.

V: TRBV5-1
D: .
size: .
J: TRBJ2-3
DNA: TGCGCCAGCAGCCTAAGCGGGTTCACAGATACGCAGTATTTT
CDR3: CASSLSGFTDTQYF

V: TRBV4-3
D: .
size: once
J: TRBJ1-2
DNA: TGCGCCGGCAGCCAAGATGGGTCCCGTGCCCTTGGCCACACCTTC
CDR3: CAGSQDGSRALGHTF

V: TRBV6-6
D: TRBD2
size: .
J: TRBJ2-4
DNA: TGTGCCAGCAGCCAGGAAGGCGGACTAGCGGGGACCAAAAACATTCAGTACTTC
CDR3: CASSQEGGLAGTKNIQYF

V: TRBV6-1
D: TRBD2
size: .
J: TRBJ2-2
DNA: TGTGCCAGCAGTGACCCCTCCGGGACTAGCGGGAGAACGTCCAACACCGGGGAGCTGTTTTTT
CDR3: CASSDPSGTSGRTSNTGELFF

V: TRBV5-1
D: .
size: many
J: TRBJ1-1
DNA: TGCGCCAGCGCTAGGTTCACCCAAGGGAGCACTGAAGCTTTCTTT
CDR3: CASARFTQGSTEAFF

V: TRBV5-1
D: TRBD2
size: few
J: TRBJ2-3
DNA: TGCGCCAGCAGCTTAGCTGGGACTAGCGAAGCGGATACGCAGTATTTT
CDR3: CASSLAGTSEADTQYF

V: TRBV7-9
D: .
size: .
J: TRBJ2-3
DNA: TGTGCCAGCAGCTTAGCGGACAGTTTCACAGATACGCAGTATTTT
CDR3: CASSLADSFTDTQYF

V: TRBV20-1
D: TRBD2
size: .
J: TRBJ2-3
DNA: TGCAGTCTAGCGGGAATCGGCACAGATACGCAGTATTTT
CDR3: CSLAGIGTDTQYF

V: TRBV7-9
D: TRBD1
size: many
J: TRBJ2-5
DNA: TGTGCCAGCAGTCCCGGACAGGTACAAGAGACCCAGTACTTC
CDR3: CASSPGQVQETQYF

V: TRBV7-7
D: .
size: many
J: TRBJ2-2
DNA: TGTGCTAGCAGCCTCTCAGGGACCGGGGAGCTGTTTTTT
CDR3: CASSLSGTGELFF

V: TRBV28
D: .
size: .
J: TRBJ1-6
DNA: TGTGCCAGCAGTTTCGGCGGGACACTTAATTCACCCCTCCACTTT
CDR3: CASSFGGTLNSPLHF

V: TRBV9
D: .
size: .
J: TRBJ1-2
DNA: TGTGCCAGCAGCGTAGGGGGGGATAACTATGGCTACACCTTC
CDR3: CASSVGGDNYGYTF

V: TRBV10-3
D: .
size: many
J: TRBJ1-5
DNA: TGTGCCATCAGGGGTTATAGCAATCAGCCCCAGCATTTT
CDR3: CAIRGYSNQPQHF

V: TRBV5-1
D: .
size: many
J: TRBJ2-7
DNA: TGCGCCAGCAGCTTGGGGACGGACACCTACGAGCAGTACTTC
CDR3: CASSLGTDTYEQYF

V: TRBV7-3
D: .
size: many
J: TRBJ1-1
DNA: TGTGCCAGCAGCTTCAATACAAACACTGAAGCTTTCTTT
CDR3: CASSFNTNTEAFF

V: TRBV12-3/TRBV12-4
D: .
size: few
J: TRBJ2-1
DNA: TGTGCCAGCAGCCCGGCGGCCCCCGGGCAGTTCTTC
CDR3: CASSPAAPGQFF

V: TRBV7-9
D: .
size: .
J: TRBJ1-1
DNA: TGTGCCAGCAGCCCTGGAGTGGGACAGAACACTGAAGCTTTCTTT
CDR3: CASSPGVGQNTEAFF

V: TRBV28
D: .
size: few
J: TRBJ1-5
DNA: TGTGCCAGCAGTTTGGCCAGGGGTTTTAATCAGCCCCAGCATTTT
CDR3: CASSLARGFNQPQHF

V: TRBV7-8
D: .
size: few
J: TRBJ2-3
DNA: TGTGCCAGCCGCCTAAAAGCTGGCACAGATACGCAGTATTTT
CDR3: CASRLKAGTDTQYF

V: TRBV7-2
D: .
size: .
J: TRBJ2-5
DNA: TGTGCCAGCAGCCCTCGGCCGGCCGAGGGGACCCAGTACTTC
CDR3: CASSPRPAEGTQYF

V: TRBV27
D: .
size: few
J: TRBJ2-3
DNA: TGTGCCAGCAGCCGGACCCAAGTGATAGGCACAGATACGCAGTATTTT
CDR3: CASSRTQVIGTDTQYF

V: TRBV20-1
D: .
size: few
J: TRBJ1-1
DNA: TGCAGTGCTCCTAAGCCTCCCGGGACAATTGAAGCTTTCTTT
CDR3: CSAPKPPGTIEAFF

V: TRBV7-3
D: .
size: few
J: TRBJ2-1
DNA: TGTGCCAGCGCCGCTCGCGGGTTGGGCAATGAGCAGTTCTTC
CDR3: CASAARGLGNEQFF

V: TRBV20-1
D: TRBD2
size: .
J: TRBJ2-1
DNA: TGCAGTGTCACGGGGGGGAACAATGAGCAGTTCTTC
CDR3: CSVTGGNNEQFF

V: TRBV29-1
D: .
size: many
J: TRBJ2-1
DNA: TGCAGCGTTGCTGACAGTTACGCTTCCTACAATGAGCAGTTCTTC
CDR3: CSVADSYASYNEQFF

V: TRBV5-1
D: .
size: few
J: TRBJ2-5
DNA: TGCGCCAGCAGCTTGGAGGCGACGAGGACCCAGTACTTC
CDR3: CASSLEATRTQYF

V: TRBV5-1
D: TRBD1
size: many
J: TRBJ1-1
DNA: TGCGCCAGCAGGCTAACAGGGGCTACTGACACTGAAGCTTTCTTT
CDR3: CASRLTGATDTEAFF

V: TRBV29-1
D: TRBD2
size: few
J: TRBJ2-1
DNA: TGCAGCGTTAGCGGGAGTGGAGACAATGAGCAGTTCTTC
CDR3: CSVSGSGDNEQFF

V: TRBV2
D: TRBD2
size: few
J: TRBJ2-5
DNA: TGTGCCAGCAGTGATATGGGGGAGGGGACCCAGTACTTC
CDR3: CASSDMGEGTQYF

V: TRBV20-1
D: TRBD2
size: few
J: TRBJ2-1
DNA: TGCAGTGCCGCACCTAGCGGGAGGGCCTCTCTGGGGAATGAGCAGTTCTTC
CDR3: CSAAPSGRASLGNEQFF

V: TRBV4-1
D: TRBD1
size: .
J: TRBJ1-4
DNA: TGCGCCAGCAGCCATAATACCAGGGGGAAAAATGAAAAACTGTTTTTT
CDR3: CASSHNTRGKNEKLFF

V: TRBV6-2/TRBV6-3
D: .
size: many
J: TRBJ1-1
DNA: TGTGCCAGCAGCCCCGGACAGCGACTGCGAGCTTTCTTT
CDR3: CASSPGQRLRAFF

V: TRBV4-1
D: .
size: .
J: TRBJ2-1
DNA: TGCGCCAGCAGCCAAGATAGGGATCCACTTGGTAATGAGCAGTTCTTC
CDR3: CASSQDRDPLGNEQFF

V: TRBV6-2/TRBV6-3
D: .
size: .
J: TRBJ2-5
DNA: TGTGCCAGCAGTTACGGAATCAGGGAGACCCAGTACTTC
CDR3: CASSYGIRETQYF

V: TRBV10-1
D: .
size: .
J: TRBJ1-6
DNA: TGCGCCAGCAGTGAGTCGTCCAGGGAGCATCAAATCTATAATTCACCCCTCCACTTT
CDR3: CASSESSREHQIYNSPLHF

V: TRBV21-1
D: .
size: few
J: TRBJ1-1
DNA: TGTGCCAGCAGCAAATATGGCGCGGCCCTGAACACTGAAGCTTTCTTT
CDR3: CASSKYGAALNTEAFF

V: TRBV5-1
D: .
size: few
J: TRBJ2-1
DNA: TGCGCCAGCAGCTTGGGGCTAGGGACATACAATGAGCAGTTCTTC
CDR3: CASSLGLGTYNEQFF

V: TRBV5-1
D: .
size: few
J: TRBJ2-7
DNA: TGCGCCAGCAGCATCACCATAATACAGGGTCCCTCCCCCCGCGAGCAGTACTTC
CDR3: CASSITIIQGPSPREQYF

V: TRBV5-1
D: .
size: few
J: TRBJ2-3
DNA: TGCGCCAGCAGCCCAAGCAGCACAGATACGCAGTATTTT
CDR3: CASSPSSTDTQYF

V: TRBV5-1
D: .
size: .
J: TRBJ1-5
DNA: TGCGCCAGCAGCTTGGATCACACGGATCAGCCCCAGCATTTT
CDR3: CASSLDHTDQPQHF

V: TRBV20-1
D: TRBD1
size: medium-sized
J: TRBJ1-2
DNA: TGCAGTGCTAGAGGTGGGACAGAAGATGGCTACACCTTC
CDR3: CSARGGTEDGYTF

V: TRBV29-1
D: TRBD2
size: many
J: TRBJ2-1
DNA: TGCAGCGCGATACTTCATGGGACTAGCGAGCAGTTCTTC
CDR3: CSAILHGTSEQFF

V: TRBV7-2
D: .
size: .
J: TRBJ2-3
DNA: TGTGCCAGCAGCTTTCGGGAGACAGATACGCAGTATTTT
CDR3: CASSFRETDTQYF

V: TRBV6-5
D: .
size: many
J: TRBJ1-6
DNA: TGTGCCAGCAGTTACTTGTACGGGGTTAGTTCACCCCTCCACTTT
CDR3: CASSYLYGVSSPLHF

V: TRBV27
D: TRBD1
size: .
J: TRBJ2-7
DNA: TGTGCCAGCAGTCCGACCGGACAGGCCTACGAGCAGTACTTC
CDR3: CASSPTGQAYEQYF

V: TRBV7-9
D: TRBD1
size: many
J: TRBJ1-2
DNA: TGTGCCAGCACCCCGGGACAGGGGATCGATGGCTACACCTTC
CDR3: CASTPGQGIDGYTF

V: TRBV12-3/TRBV12-4
D: .
size: .
J: TRBJ2-2
DNA: TGTGCCAGCATCACCCATGGGGGTCGGAACGGGGAGCTGTTTTTT
CDR3: CASITHGGRNGELFF

V: TRBV28
D: TRBD1
size: .
J: TRBJ2-3
DNA: TGTGCCAGCAGCCCTCACAGGGGAGATGCAGATACGCAGTATTTT
CDR3: CASSPHRGDADTQYF

V: TRBV5-1
D: .
size: .
J: TRBJ1-5
DNA: TGCGCCAGCAGCATACAGTCTAGCACAGATACGCAGCATTTT
CDR3: CASSIQSSTDTQHF

V: TRBV5-1
D: .
size: many
J: TRBJ2-7
DNA: TGCGCCAGCAGCTTGGACTACGAGCAGTACTTC
CDR3: CASSLDYEQYF